What follows are 15 T cell receptor beta chains derived from one specimen sequenced in a study of blood T cell repertoires in COVID-19. The assay was immunoSEQ multiplex PCR, and TCRdb's table has in-frame clones only and misses some. The table records tens of thousands of clones, approximately 80% of them present only once. Sequenced sample: peripheral blood. These receptor sequences come from a man aged 30 to 39 with COVID-19, enrolled during active disease.

V gene TRBV29-1 combines with J gene TRBJ1-4; no reliable D call. The germline V gene encodes CDR1 SQVTM and CDR2 ANQGSEA. The CDR3 consists of 13 residues. Trimming removed 0 bases at V and 5 bases at J, with 7 bases between. The CDR3 loop is CSVEEHKNEKLFF. The CDR3, as DNA: TGCAGCGTTGAAGAACATAAGAATGAAAAACTGTTTTTT.

The rearrangement uses TRBV7-9 and TRBJ1-1, with 9 bases aligning to TRBD1. The CDR3 totals 14 residues. CDR1 and CDR2 from the germline V gene are SEHNR and FQNEAQ (reference sequence). V lost 5 bases to trimming and J lost 3 bases; unmatched junction nucleotides: 4. The CDR3, as DNA: TGTGCCAGCAGCCCCAGGACAGGGGACACTGAAGCTTTCTTT. It codes for CASSPRTGDTEAFF.

This clone was seen just once. The CDR3 DNA follows: TGTGCCAGCAGACAGGGGGCCGGAGGCTACACCTTC. It yields the protein CASRQGAGGYTF. The chain combines TRBV2 with TRBJ1-2; the match to TRBD1 covers 9 bases. Germline assignment: CDR1 SNHLY and CDR2 FYNNEI. V lost 6 bases and J lost 8; bases outside the gene matches: 4. The CDR3 is 12 amino acids.

As DNA, the CDR3 is TGTGCCAGCTCACCACGGGCAGGACAAGAAACTCAAGCTTTCTTT. Its protein is CASSPRAGQETQAFF. The chain joins TRBV18 to TRBJ1-1; possibly TRBD1 for D (5 bases). This CDR3 spans 15 amino acids. Trimming left V 1 base short and J 9 bases short, with 18 bases between. Per germline, CDR1 KGHSH and CDR2 LQKENI.

The rearrangement links TRBV18 to TRBJ2-7; 9 bases are shared with TRBD1. After removal of 5 bases from V and 4 bases from J, the junction contained 6 bases not matched to a gene. Germline values: CDR1 KGHSH, CDR2 LQKENI. CDR3 length: 14 amino acids. CDR3 in amino acids: CASSSAGQGYEQYF. CDR3 nucleotides: TGTGCCAGCTCATCGGCGGGACAGGGTTACGAGCAGTACTTC.

CDR3: CASSSGLKAFF. The CDR3 DNA follows: TGTGCCAGCAGCTCTGGACTGAAAGCTTTCTTT. The gene calls are TRBV11-1 and TRBJ1-1; D is ambiguous. Germline lookup yields CDR1 SGHAT and CDR2 FQDESV (reference sequence). V lost 4 bases and J 9 bases, leaving 9 bases between the germline ends. This CDR3 contains 11 residues.

The chain couples TRBV19 to TRBJ1-5; the D is unclear. This CDR3 has 14 amino acids. Trimming took 1 base from V and 3 from J, leaving 7 bases between them. Germline V gene lookup returns CDR1 LNHDA and CDR2 SQIVND (reference sequence). CDR3 bases: TGTGCCAGTAGTATAGTCGGGGACAATCAGCCCCAGCATTTT. Protein product: CASSIVGDNQPQHF.

The chain recombines TRBV11-2 with TRBJ1-2, with D uncertain. This CDR3 has 17 amino acids. Trimming removed 4 bases from V and 4 bases from J, with 22 bases in between. CDR1 and CDR2 (germline): SGHAT, FQNNGV. The CDR3 DNA reads as TGTGCCAGCAGCTCTCTAACGGGTCCTCGGTCGGGCTATGGCTACACCTTC. It yields the protein CASSSLTGPRSGYGYTF.

The chain has TRBV6-5 and TRBJ1-4; 9 bases agree with TRBD1. This CDR3 has 16 amino acids. The germline CDR1 and CDR2 sequences are MNHEY and SVGAGI. V was pared by 2 bases and J by 8 bases, with 9 bases of the junction left unmatched. The CDR3 region has the DNA TGTGCCAGCAGTTACCTAAAACAGGGGGCAGGCGAAAAACTGTTTTTT. This sequence encodes CASSYLKQGAGEKLFF.

The J gene is TRBJ1-3, the V gene TRBV10-2; D possibly corresponds to TRBD1 (6 bases). This CDR3 has 14 residues. Between the trimmed V and J ends, which lost 6 bases and 4 bases, there was a span of 13 bases. The germline CDR1 and CDR2 sequences are WSHSY and SAAADI. CDR3 amino acids: CASSVGHEGNTIYF. Here the CDR3 DNA reads TGCGCCAGCAGCGTGGGACACGAGGGAAACACCATATATTTT.

This chain joins TRBV9 and TRBJ2-2; the match to TRBD2 covers 7 bases. Germline CDR1 reads SGDLS; CDR2 reads YYNGEE. CDR3 length: 17 residues. J was trimmed by 5 bases and V by 4 bases; bases with no gene match: 14. CDR3 bases: TGTGCCAGCAGCCCCCGGGGCGGGAGTTCCGGGACCGGGGAGCTGTTTTTT. Protein sequence: CASSPRGGSSGTGELFF.

The genes are TRBV9 and TRBJ2-3; 11 bases match TRBD1. Germline V gene sequence: CDR1 SGDLS, CDR2 YYNGEE. Germline trimming cut 4 bases from V and 3 bases from J; bases unmatched to any gene: 7. The CDR3 is 16 amino acids. CDR3 sequence: CASSPAGTGGTDTQYF. The CDR3 DNA reads TGTGCCAGCAGCCCCGCCGGGACAGGGGGGACAGATACGCAGTATTTT.

The chain has TRBV4-2 and TRBJ2-7; 9 positions match TRBD2. This CDR3 spans 15 amino acids. V was pared by 1 base and J by 2 bases, with 3 bases of the junction left unmatched. Germline V lookup: CDR1 LGHNA, CDR2 YNFKEQ. The CDR3 DNA follows: TGTGCCAGCAGCCAAGTAGCGGGAGCCACCTACGAGCAGTACTTC. As protein: CASSQVAGATYEQYF.

V is TRBV11-3 and J is TRBJ2-7; a possible D gene is TRBD1 (6 bases). The V and J ends lost 5 bases and 7 bases respectively, with 15 bases between them. Germline loops: CDR1 SGHNT, CDR2 YENEEA. The CDR3 covers 13 residues. This CDR3 is CASSREQGKEQYF. CDR3 nucleotide sequence: TGTGCCAGCAGCCGAGAACAGGGAAAGGAGCAGTACTTC.

The rearrangement uses TRBV6-1 and TRBJ2-5; D unclear. The CDR3 has 13 amino acids. CDR1 is MNHNS and CDR2 is SASEGT in the germline V gene. Between the trimmed V and J ends, which lost 2 bases and 3 bases, there was a span of 7 bases. The CDR3 bases are TGTGCCAGCAGTGAAATACTAAAAGAGACCCAGTACTTC. It codes for CASSEILKETQYF.